This T cell receptor beta chain was identified during a study of cytomegalovirus exposure and HLA in healthy donors. Study-wide results and caveats: Cytomegalovirus association was listed for approximately 160 TCR beta chains. With high specificity and sensitivity, the classifier reportedly diagnosed cytomegalovirus status. Confirmation was obtained in vitro that a few CMV-associated chains are specific for CMV antigens.

A note on this clone: Its antigen remains unknown.

Profiled with immunoSEQ multiplex PCR; TCRdb holds only in-frame clones, not every one. Of some 150,000 clones in the sample, approximately 86% were seen once. CDR1 is MDHEN and CDR2 is SYDVKM in the germline V gene. V lost 5 bases and J 3 bases, leaving 14 bases between the germline ends. CDR3 length: 15 residues. The donors were members of the roughly 120-subject validation cohort (separate from the approximately 670-subject first cohort). The chain has TRBV28 and TRBJ1-5, with D possibly being TRBD1 (5 bases). Material: PBMCs. This TCR was sampled from a woman between 18 and 29 years old in good health and CMV-seropositive. The CDR3 nucleotides are TGTGCCAGCAGTCCCCGCGACAGTATCAATCAGCCCCAGCATTTT. It translates to CASSPRDSINQPQHF.